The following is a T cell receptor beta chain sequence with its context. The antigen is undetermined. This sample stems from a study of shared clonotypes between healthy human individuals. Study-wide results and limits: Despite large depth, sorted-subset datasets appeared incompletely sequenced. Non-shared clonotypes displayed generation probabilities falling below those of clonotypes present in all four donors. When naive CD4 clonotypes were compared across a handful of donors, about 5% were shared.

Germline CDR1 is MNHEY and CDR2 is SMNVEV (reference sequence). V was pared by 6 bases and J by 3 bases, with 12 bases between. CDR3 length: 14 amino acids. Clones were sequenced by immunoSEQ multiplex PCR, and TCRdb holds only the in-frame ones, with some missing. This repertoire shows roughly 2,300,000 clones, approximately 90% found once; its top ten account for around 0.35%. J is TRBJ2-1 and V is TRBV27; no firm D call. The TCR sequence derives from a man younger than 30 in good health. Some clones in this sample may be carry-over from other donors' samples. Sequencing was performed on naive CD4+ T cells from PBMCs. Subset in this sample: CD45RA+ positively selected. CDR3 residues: CASRPDYVYNEQFF. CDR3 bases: TGTGCCAGCAGGCCAGATTACGTCTACAATGAGCAGTTCTTC.